The sequence of this TCR beta chain was determined in a study of cytomegalovirus exposure and HLA in healthy donors. Overall study results and limits: Some V segments, TRBV6-2 and TRBV6-3 among them, were indistinguishable and were therefore excluded.

On this clone itself: Its target is not known.

Germline V CDR1 and CDR2: SEHNR, FQNEAQ (reference sequence). The length of the CDR3 is 11 residues. Use of 60 Vbeta and 13 Jbeta primers characterized the PCR. Some clones are missing from TCRdb's copy, which holds only in-frame ones; the method was immunoSEQ multiplex PCR. The sample carries some 130,000 clones, 65% to 70% recorded once. The TCR originated in a human donor in good health. What was sequenced was PBMCs. The chain joins TRBV7-9 to TRBJ2-5; D unclear. Judging by the DNA end, TRBJ2-7 fits better; the J call may be wrong. The DNA for the CDR3 is TGTGCCAGCAGCCGAGCGTCCGAGCAGTACTTC. Its protein product is CASSRASEQYF.